This passage covers 14 T cell receptor beta chains from one sample sequenced in a study of T-cell memory formation after mild COVID-19. TCRdb re-called the 5' RACE reads with MiXCR, one entry per CDR3 protein. Counted here are a few hundred thousand distinct CDR3 sequences, about 20% occurring once; the ten biggest clones make up about 8.2%. Specimen: PBMCs or a T cell subset sorted from them (not recorded which). The receptors derive from an adult woman who had mild COVID-19 (a few samples of this study predate the infection). Cell type and time point are not known.

There are a few counts of this clonotype. The chain employs TRBV7-9 and TRBJ1-3; D is unclear. V was shortened by 5 bases and J by 5 bases, with 13 bases between the two germline ends. There are 14 residues in the CDR3. Germline V gene data show CDR1 as SEHNR and CDR2 as FQNEAQ (reference sequence). CDR3 in DNA: TGTGCCAGCAGCCCAGAGGGAGGACGAAACACCATATATTTT. Its protein is CASSPEGGRNTIYF.

A few counts support this clonotype. The rearrangement links TRBV7-9 to TRBJ2-1, with D possibly being TRBD2 (6 bases). With 3 bases removed from V and 1 base from J, the gap between germline ends came to 10 bases. This CDR3 contains 15 residues. Per the germline V gene, CDR1 is SEHNR and CDR2 is FQNEAQ (reference sequence). The DNA of the CDR3 is TGTGCCAGCAGCTTTGGGGGGACTTCCTACAATGAGCAGTTCTTC. It codes for CASSFGGTSYNEQFF.

V and J are TRBV20-1 and TRBJ2-3; TRBD2 matches 10 bases. Germline V CDR1 and CDR2: DFQATT, SNEGSKA (reference sequence). V was clipped by 1 base and J by 4 bases; unmatched bases: 5. The CDR3 runs 15 residues. As DNA, the CDR3 is TGCAGTGCTAGAGCCCTAGCGGGGGCCTCAGATACGCAGTATTTT. This translates into CSARALAGASDTQYF.

This clonotype was picked up a small number of times. This chain connects TRBV14 to TRBJ2-7, with 7 bases that match TRBD1. CDR1 is SGHDN and CDR2 is FVKESK in the germline V gene. The CDR3 spans 15 residues. After removal of 1 base from V and 4 bases from J, the junction contained 7 bases not matched to a gene. CDR3 loop: CASSQAETGYYEQYF. CDR3 DNA: TGTGCCAGCAGCCAAGCTGAGACAGGGTATTACGAGCAGTACTTC.

V is TRBV5-1 and J is TRBJ1-2; D gene unclear. Germline V CDR1 and CDR2: SGHRS, YFSETQ. Trimming cost V 3 bases and J 1 base, with 13 bases left between them. This CDR3 comprises 15 residues. This CDR3 reads CASSSRSIINYGYTF. In nucleotides, the CDR3 is TGCGCCAGCAGCTCCCGTTCTATCATTAACTATGGCTACACCTTC.

The chain carries TRBV2 and TRBJ1-2; 9 nucleotides line up with TRBD1. CDR1 SNHLY and CDR2 FYNNEI come from the germline V gene. The CDR3 has 15 residues. Germline trimming cut 4 bases from V and 1 base from J; bases unmatched to any gene: 4. The CDR3 DNA follows: TGTGCCAGCAGTGGGAAGGACAGGGGTAACTATGGCTACACCTTC. Translated, it gives CASSGKDRGNYGYTF.

This clonotype was picked up a small number of times. The chain couples TRBV6-5 to TRBJ2-7, with 9 bases identical to TRBD1. CDR3 size: 14 residues. The V segment lost 2 bases and the J segment 3 bases; nucleotides outside the gene matches: 2. Germline V gene lookup returns CDR1 MNHEY and CDR2 SVGAGI. The CDR3 loop is CASSYAGQGYEQYF. CDR3 sequence (DNA): TGTGCCAGCAGTTACGCGGGACAGGGCTACGAGCAGTACTTC.

J is TRBJ2-5 and V is TRBV7-2; D is uncertain. The CDR3 runs 16 residues. The germline V gene has CDR1 SGHTA and CDR2 FQGNSA. With 5 bases removed from V and 1 base from J, the gap between germline ends came to 17 bases. The CDR3 bases are TGTGCCAGCAGCCGAATCCCTTCAAGCTTCCAAGAGACCCAGTACTTC. Its translation: CASSRIPSSFQETQYF.

The rearrangement links TRBV12-3 or TRBV12-4 to TRBJ2-5, with 10 bases lining up with TRBD2. Trimming took 5 bases from V and 4 from J; bases not matched to a gene: 7. The CDR3 consists of 15 residues. The CDR3 is CASSPSGRARETQYF. For the CDR3, the DNA is TGTGCCAGCAGTCCCAGCGGGAGGGCCCGAGAGACCCAGTACTTC.

This clonotype was counted at least ten times. The J gene is TRBJ2-7, the V gene TRBV24-1; 8 bases line up with TRBD1. Unmatched junction bases numbered 1, after V lost 3 bases and J lost 7 bases. The germline V gene encodes CDR1 KGHDR and CDR2 SFDVKD. CDR3 length equals 12 residues. This CDR3 reads CATSDGQGEQYF. CDR3 bases: TGTGCCACCAGTGATGGACAGGGAGAGCAGTACTTC.

The V and J genes are TRBV7-9 and TRBJ1-1; D ambiguous. Trimming took 0 bases from V and 3 from J, leaving 8 bases between them. The germline V gene has CDR1 SEHNR and CDR2 FQNEAQ (reference sequence). CDR3 length equals 14 residues. The CDR3 region has the DNA TGTGCCAGCAGCTTAGCAGGGATCGACACTGAAGCTTTCTTT. Amino acid sequence: CASSLAGIDTEAFF.

The chain couples TRBV5-1 to TRBJ2-5, with a possible D match to TRBD2 (6 bases). CDR1 SGHRS and CDR2 YFSETQ come from the germline V gene. The CDR3 is made up of 14 amino acids. V was clipped by 3 bases and J by 1 base, with 10 bases between them. The CDR3 DNA reads TGCGCCAGCAGCTGGCGGGGCCTCCAAGAGACCCAGTACTTC. Translation: CASSWRGLQETQYF.

This chain links TRBV3-1 with TRBJ2-5, with D uncertain. Germline assignment: CDR1 LGHDT and CDR2 YNNKEL (reference sequence). V lost 1 base to trimming and J lost 4 bases, with 10 bases between them. This CDR3 has 14 amino acids. CDR3: CASSQGADSETQYF. Written as DNA, the CDR3 is TGTGCCAGCAGCCAAGGGGCCGACTCAGAGACCCAGTACTTC.

This clonotype was observed a handful of times. The chain employs TRBV20-1 and TRBJ2-7; 10 bases are a match to TRBD1. Germline V gives CDR1 DFQATT, CDR2 SNEGSKA (reference sequence). The CDR3 has 15 residues. The J segment lost 7 bases and the V segment lost 0 bases, leaving 9 bases of the junction unmatched. DNA of the CDR3: TGCAGTGCTAGAGATGCACGGACAGGGGGGGCGGAGCAGTACTTC. Protein: CSARDARTGGAEQYF.